This passage covers 23 T cell receptor beta chains from one sample sequenced in a study of cytomegalovirus exposure and HLA in healthy donors. The PCR contained 60 Vbeta and 13 Jbeta primers. Profiled with immunoSEQ multiplex PCR; TCRdb holds only in-frame clones, not every one. The data hold about 130,000 clones, with roughly 80% observed a single time. Sample: PBMCs. These receptors were obtained from a woman aged 40 to 50 in good health and CMV-seropositive.

This chain links TRBV19 with TRBJ1-1; 7 bases map to TRBD1. The CDR3 is made up of 14 amino acids. With V trimmed by 2 bases and J by 1 base, 1 base remained unmatched. Per germline, CDR1 LNHDA and CDR2 SQIVND (reference sequence). CDR3 sequence: CASSIQGENTEAFF. CDR3 nucleotides: TGTGCCAGTAGTATACAGGGGGAGAACACTGAAGCTTTCTTT.

The rearrangement uses TRBV5-1 and TRBJ2-1; TRBD2 aligns across 10 bases. After removal of 5 bases from V and 9 bases from J, the junction contained 11 bases not matched to a gene. The CDR3 is 15 amino acids. Germline lookup yields CDR1 SGHRS and CDR2 YFSETQ. CDR3 loop: CASRSTGTSVSEQFF. CDR3 DNA: TGCGCCAGCAGATCCACCGGGACTAGCGTCAGTGAGCAGTTCTTC.

The CDR3 region is CASSQEVTGWNTEAFF. The CDR3 DNA sequence: TGTGCCAGCAGCCAAGAGGTAACAGGATGGAACACTGAAGCTTTCTTT. The chain links TRBV4-2 to TRBJ1-1, with D perhaps TRBD1 (5 bases). The CDR3 is 16 residues long. Germline-derived CDR1 and CDR2 are LGHNA and YNFKEQ. V was pared by 0 bases and J by 1 base, with 12 bases between.

The genes are TRBV30 and TRBJ1-1; 7 nucleotides match TRBD1. Trimming took 0 bases from V and 8 from J; bases not matched to a gene: 6. The germline gives CDR1 GTSNPN, CDR2 SVGIG (reference sequence). The CDR3 covers 13 residues. The CDR3 reads CAWSVRQGTEAFF. As DNA, the CDR3 is TGTGCCTGGAGTGTGAGACAGGGAACGGAAGCTTTCTTT.

This clone has more than one count but fewer than ten. V usage is TRBV4-1 and J usage is TRBJ2-7; possible D gene TRBD2, 6 bases. Germline V lookup: CDR1 MGHRA, CDR2 YSYEKL. This CDR3 region has 14 residues. Trimming pared 4 bases from V and 5 bases from J, leaving 15 bases between. The CDR3 DNA reads as TGCGCCAGCAGCCCCCTCCGGGAGATCGACGAGCAGTACTTC. It is translated as CASSPLREIDEQYF.

CDR3 in DNA: TGTGCCAGCAGCTTAGCTAGCGGGATGCCCTCAGAGCAGTACTTC. The encoded protein is CASSLASGMPSEQYF. The chain recombines TRBV11-2 with TRBJ2-7, with TRBD2 identical over 9 bases. CDR1 SGHAT and CDR2 FQNNGV come from the germline V gene. Unmatched junction bases numbered 8, after V lost 1 base and J lost 7 bases. The CDR3 sequence is 15 residues long.

The chain links TRBV7-3 to TRBJ2-7; TRBD1 is a possible D gene (6 bases). Deletions cut 0 bases from V and 2 bases from J, with 14 bases between. Germline V gives CDR1 SGHTA, CDR2 FQGTGA. The CDR3 length is 16 residues. This chain's CDR3 is CASSLTGTGPAYEQYF. The CDR3 bases are TGTGCCAGCAGCTTAACAGGAACAGGGCCTGCCTACGAGCAGTACTTC.

The chain employs TRBV6-5 and TRBJ2-4; TRBD2 matches at 9 bases. The length of the CDR3 is 16 residues. J gave up 4 bases and V 0 bases, and 4 bases lay outside the gene matches. Germline V gene data show CDR1 as MNHEY and CDR2 as SVGAGI. CDR3 DNA: TGTGCCAGCAGTTACTCGTCTAGCGGGGCAAAAAACATTCAGTACTTC. This codes for CASSYSSSGAKNIQYF.

The chain uses TRBV27 and TRBJ1-1; D perhaps matches TRBD1 (6 bases). The CDR3 spans 17 residues. From germline, CDR1 is MNHEY and CDR2 SMNVEV (reference sequence). Trimming stripped 6 bases from V and 4 bases from J, with 24 bases between. The CDR3 here is CASSMLRTADWGTEAFF. As DNA, the CDR3 is TGTGCCAGCAGCATGCTCCGGACAGCCGATTGGGGCACTGAAGCTTTCTTT.

The chain recombines TRBV5-6 with TRBJ1-1, with D unresolved. Germline CDR1 reads SGHDT; CDR2 reads YYEEEE. This CDR3 contains 15 residues. V was clipped by 5 bases and J by 2 bases, with 16 bases between them. The DNA for the CDR3 is TGTGCCAGCAGAAATGGGCCAGTCGGAAACACTGAAGCTTTCTTT. It is translated as CASRNGPVGNTEAFF.

The CDR3 loop is CASSLLAGETQYF. CDR3 in DNA: TGTGCCAGCAGCTTACTAGCGGGAGAGACCCAGTACTTC. The chain has TRBV7-9 and TRBJ2-5; 8 bases match TRBD2. The germline CDR1 and CDR2 sequences are SEHNR and FQNEAQ (reference sequence). V was clipped by 2 bases and J by 4 bases; unmatched bases: 0. The CDR3 covers 13 residues.

The V and J genes are TRBV30 and TRBJ1-1, with D hard to call. From germline, CDR1 is GTSNPN and CDR2 SVGIG (reference sequence). V was pared by 1 base and J by 2 bases, with 17 bases between. The CDR3 has 16 amino acids. CDR3 loop: CAWSDPYQSPNTEAFF. DNA for the CDR3: TGTGCCTGGAGTGACCCCTACCAATCGCCCAACACTGAAGCTTTCTTT. The whole variable domain, remainder taken from reference TRBV30 and TRBJ1-1, is SQTIHQWPATLVQPVGSPLSLECTVEGTSNPNLYWYRQAAGRGLQLLFYSVGIGQISSEVPQNLSASRPQDRQFILSSKKLLLSDSGFYLCAWSDPYQSPNTEAFFGQGTRLTVV.

The V call is TRBV29-1, the J call TRBJ2-7; the match to TRBD1 covers 7 bases. Per the germline V gene, CDR1 is SQVTM and CDR2 is ANQGSEA. The CDR3 runs 13 residues. After removal of 7 bases from V and 3 bases from J, the junction contained 9 bases not matched to a gene. The CDR3 region has the DNA TGCAGCGCAAGGACAGGTGAGGACTACGAGCAGTACTTC. Residues: CSARTGEDYEQYF.

The rearrangement joins TRBV11-2 to TRBJ2-7; D is undetermined. Trimming stripped 6 bases from V and 0 bases from J, with 9 bases between. CDR1 is SGHAT, CDR2 FQNNGV, per germline. CDR3 length: 13 amino acids. The CDR3 nucleotides read TGTGCCAGCAGTTCACAAAGCTCCTACGAGCAGTACTTC. This gives the protein CASSSQSSYEQYF. Supplemented by reference TRBV11-2 and TRBJ2-7, the full variable domain reads EAGVAQSPRYKIIEKRQSVAFWCNPISGHATLYWYQQILGQGPKLLIQFQNNGVVDDSQLPKDRFSAERLKGVDSTLKIQPAKLEDSAVYLCASSSQSSYEQYFGPGTRLTVT.

This chain joins TRBV4-3 and TRBJ2-3; 8 bases match TRBD2. CDR1 is LGHNA, CDR2 YSLEER, per germline. V dropped 1 base and J dropped 3; count of bases not matched to a gene: 6. The CDR3 extends over 16 amino acids. This chain's CDR3 is CASSQVWREVTDTQYF. The CDR3 nucleotides are TGCGCCAGCAGCCAAGTTTGGCGGGAGGTTACAGATACGCAGTATTTT.

This chain links TRBV11-2 with TRBJ2-7, with 10 bases identical to TRBD2. After removal of 4 bases from V and 2 bases from J, the junction contained 5 bases not matched to a gene. The CDR3 is 15 amino acids. CDR1 is SGHAT and CDR2 is FQNNGV in the germline V gene. The CDR3 sequence: CASSSIAGGAYEQYF. DNA for the CDR3: TGTGCCAGCAGCTCAATAGCGGGGGGAGCCTACGAGCAGTACTTC.

This sequence joins TRBV28 and TRBJ2-3, with a possible D match to TRBD1 (5 bases). The germline CDR1 and CDR2 sequences are MDHEN and SYDVKM. V lost 5 bases and J lost 2, with 11 bases in between. The CDR3 extends over 14 amino acids. The CDR3 is CASSGVGPTDTQYF. Here the CDR3 DNA reads TGTGCCAGCAGTGGGGTGGGGCCCACAGATACGCAGTATTTT.

The gene calls are TRBV30 and TRBJ1-2; 7 nucleotides match TRBD1. Looked up from germline, CDR1 is GTSNPN and CDR2 is SVGIG (reference sequence). With V trimmed by 1 base and J by 2 bases, 1 base remained unmatched. The CDR3 extends over 13 amino acids. CDR3 residues: CAWSGQGNYGYTF. CDR3 DNA sequence: TGTGCCTGGAGTGGACAGGGCAACTATGGCTACACCTTC.

The CDR3 region has the DNA TGTGCCTGGAGTCCGGGATCTGGAAACACCATATATTTT. It encodes CAWSPGSGNTIYF. The chain carries TRBV30 and TRBJ1-3, with D uncertain. V dropped 2 bases and J dropped 1 base, with 6 bases sitting between them. The CDR3 has 13 amino acids. Germline CDR1 and CDR2: GTSNPN and SVGIG (reference sequence).

CDR3 loop: CASSSLAGLDTQYF. CDR3 in DNA: TGTGCCAGCAGCTCTCTAGCGGGATTAGATACGCAGTATTTT. This rearrangement joins TRBV7-6 to TRBJ2-3; 9 positions match TRBD2. There are 14 residues in the CDR3. Germline CDR1 is SGHVS and CDR2 is FNYEAQ. With 4 bases clipped from V and 5 bases from J, the junction kept 4 bases outside the gene matches.

This chain links TRBV27 with TRBJ1-2; 7 bases agree with TRBD1. This CDR3 region has 13 residues. J lost 4 bases, V lost 2 bases, and 1 base had no gene match. Germline CDR1 is MNHEY and CDR2 is SMNVEV (reference sequence). The CDR3, as DNA: TGTGCCAGCAGTTTAGACAGGGTCTATGGCTACACCTTC. Translation: CASSLDRVYGYTF.

The chain employs TRBV27 and TRBJ2-7, with TRBD1 matching 8 bases. Germline V gene sequence: CDR1 MNHEY, CDR2 SMNVEV (reference sequence). The length of the CDR3 is 14 residues. V was pared by 6 bases and J by 2 bases, with 6 bases of the junction left unmatched. CDR3 sequence: CASSHGTGPYEQYF. The CDR3 region has the DNA TGTGCCAGCAGCCATGGGACAGGTCCCTACGAGCAGTACTTC.

This CDR3 reads CASSLGTSGSTDTQYF. CDR3 in DNA: TGTGCCAGCAGCTTAGGGACTAGCGGGAGCACAGATACGCAGTATTTT. The chain has TRBV7-9 and TRBJ2-3, with 11 bases fitting TRBD2. The germline V gene has CDR1 SEHNR and CDR2 FQNEAQ (reference sequence). J gave up 0 bases and V 1 base, and 0 bases lay outside the gene matches. This CDR3 comprises 16 residues.